This entry features one T cell receptor beta chain sequence. Its target is unknown. Focal radiation was given together with CTLA-4 blockade (ipilimumab) to patients with chemo-refractory metastatic non-small-cell lung cancer. This record comes from a study of radiotherapy plus CTLA-4 blockade in lung cancer. Points from the study as a whole: The authors reported that early blood T cell clone dynamics, with interferon-beta, best predicted response.

The repertoire was sequenced with immunoSEQ multiplex PCR; TCRdb's copy has only in-frame clones and lacks some. The top ten clones hold around 22% of a sample with 15,000 to 20,000 clones, roughly 88% of them seen once. The CDR3 is 14 amino acids. CDR1 and CDR2 (germline): SGHRS, YFSETQ. V was clipped by 3 bases and J by 2 bases, with 11 bases between them. The V gene is TRBV5-1, the J gene TRBJ2-5, with D possibly TRBD2 on 6 matching bases. This specimen consisted of peripheral blood, obtained from a patient treated with radiotherapy plus ipilimumab. The TCR was taken from a human donor with non-small cell lung cancer whose response to radiotherapy plus ipilimumab could not be evaluated. The CDR3 bases are TGCGCCAGCAGCTCCGGGACTCAACAAGAGACCCAGTACTTC. Its translation: CASSSGTQQETQYF.